This TCR beta chain was sequenced in a study of vaccination and CD4 T cells after COVID-19. On the study more broadly: Cells were stimulated with overlapping spike peptides from SARS-CoV-2, HCoV-NL63, HCoV-OC43 and HCoV-229E.

With respect to this clonotype: The antigen remains undetermined.

The CDR3 runs to 14 residues. Germline-derived CDR1 and CDR2 are DFQATT and SNEGSKA (reference sequence). Between the trimmed V and J ends, which lost 1 base and 4 bases, there was a span of 11 bases. With the Oncomine TCR Beta short-read assay, DNA from cultured CD4+ T cells was sequenced. TCRdb re-derived calls from the PCR reads in MiXCR, one entry per CDR3 protein. The sample yields some 11,000 distinct CDR3 sequences, 75% seen once. Treatment noted: roughly 11-day PBMC culture with coronavirus spike peptide pools or control peptides (ViraFEST assay). The rearrangement links TRBV20-1 to TRBJ1-5; D unresolved. Sequencing input: CD4+ T cells from blood, cultured in vitro. The receptor's source is a human donor who had recovered from COVID-19. CDR3 coding DNA: TGCAGTGCTAGAGGGACCATCGGAAATCAGCCCCAGCATTTT. Its translation is CSARGTIGNQPQHF.